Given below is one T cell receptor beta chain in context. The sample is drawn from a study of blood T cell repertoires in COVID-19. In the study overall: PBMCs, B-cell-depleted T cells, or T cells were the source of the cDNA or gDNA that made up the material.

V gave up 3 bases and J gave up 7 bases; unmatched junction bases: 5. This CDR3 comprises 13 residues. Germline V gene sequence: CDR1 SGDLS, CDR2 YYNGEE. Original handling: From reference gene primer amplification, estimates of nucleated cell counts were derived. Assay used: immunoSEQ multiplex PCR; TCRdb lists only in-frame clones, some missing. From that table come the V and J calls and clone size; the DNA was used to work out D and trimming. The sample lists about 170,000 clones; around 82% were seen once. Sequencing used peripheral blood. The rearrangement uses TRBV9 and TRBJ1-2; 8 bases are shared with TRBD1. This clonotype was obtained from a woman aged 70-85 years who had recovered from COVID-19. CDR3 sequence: CASSGTGGSGYTF. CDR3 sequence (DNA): TGTGCCAGCAGCGGTACAGGGGGAAGTGGCTACACCTTC.